This T cell receptor (beta chain) comes out of a study of T cells in Graves' hyperthyroidism and ophthalmopathy. General study findings and limits: Blood held most thyroid clonotypes expanded above 0.001 frequency. The model made its ophthalmopathy prediction, and onset followed a median approximately 6 months later. Through a model of 13 V-J features, ophthalmopathy was separated from stable hyperthyroidism.

About this clonotype itself: Its cognate antigen is unknown.

The germline CDR1 and CDR2 sequences are SNHLY and FYNNEI. The CDR3 has 16 residues. With V trimmed by 6 bases and J by 6 bases, 12 bases remained unmatched. If no ophthalmopathy progression occurred within 18 months, Graves' hyperthyroidism was stable. Researchers took RNA transcripts and amplified the TCR beta CDR3 regions from them. With the HTBI primer set, the TCR CDR3 went through a first round of RT-PCR. Each CDR3 protein is one row after TCRdb ran MiXCR on the multiplex PCR reads. The sample includes hundreds of thousands of distinct CDR3 sequences, 14% of them seen just once. The clonotype comes from a woman between 18 and 29 years old with Graves' hyperthyroidism. This rearrangement joins TRBV2 to TRBJ2-2; 8 bases agree with TRBD1. Sequenced: blood. CDR3 DNA sequence: TGTGCCAGCAGAGCCGAACAGGGGGTTATCGCCGGGGAGCTGTTTTTT. It specifies CASRAEQGVIAGELFF.